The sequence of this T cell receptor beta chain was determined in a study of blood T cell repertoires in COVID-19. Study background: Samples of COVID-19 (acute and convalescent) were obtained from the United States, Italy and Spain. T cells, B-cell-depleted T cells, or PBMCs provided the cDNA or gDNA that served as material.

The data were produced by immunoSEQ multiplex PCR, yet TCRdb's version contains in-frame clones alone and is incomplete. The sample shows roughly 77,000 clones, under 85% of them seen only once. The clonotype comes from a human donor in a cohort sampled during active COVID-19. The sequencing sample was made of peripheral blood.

The CDR3 nucleotides are TGCGCCAGCAGTGATACGAGATTCTCTGGAAACACCATATATTTT. This sequence encodes CASSDTRFSGNTIYF. The genes are TRBV10-2 and TRBJ1-3, with D unclear. Germline values: CDR1 WSHSY, CDR2 SAAADI. The CDR3 is 15 residues long. V was pared by 3 bases and J by 0 bases, with 9 bases between.